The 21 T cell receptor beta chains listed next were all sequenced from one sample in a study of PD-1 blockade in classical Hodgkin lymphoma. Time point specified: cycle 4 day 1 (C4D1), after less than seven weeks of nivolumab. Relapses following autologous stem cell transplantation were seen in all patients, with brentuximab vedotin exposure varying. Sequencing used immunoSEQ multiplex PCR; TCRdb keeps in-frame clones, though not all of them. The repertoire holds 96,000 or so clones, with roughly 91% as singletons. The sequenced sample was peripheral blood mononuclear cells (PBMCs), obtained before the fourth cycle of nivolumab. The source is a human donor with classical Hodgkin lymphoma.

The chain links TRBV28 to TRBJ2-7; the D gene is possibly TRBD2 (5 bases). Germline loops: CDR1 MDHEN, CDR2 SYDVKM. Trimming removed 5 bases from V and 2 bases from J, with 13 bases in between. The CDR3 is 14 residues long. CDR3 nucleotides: TGTGCCAGCAGTCCATCCGGGGTCCCCTACGAGCAGTACTTC. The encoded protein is CASSPSGVPYEQYF.

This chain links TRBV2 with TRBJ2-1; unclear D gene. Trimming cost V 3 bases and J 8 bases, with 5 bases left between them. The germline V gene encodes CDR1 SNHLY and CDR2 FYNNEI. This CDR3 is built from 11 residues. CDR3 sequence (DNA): TGTGCCAGCAGTGATAGGCATGAGCAGTTCTTC. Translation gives CASSDRHEQFF.

CDR3 coding DNA: TGTGCCAGCAGCCAGACCACAGGGGGCGGATCCTACGAGCAGTACTTC. Translated: CASSQTTGGGSYEQYF. V gene TRBV4-2 combines with J gene TRBJ2-7, with 9 nucleotides matching TRBD1. This CDR3 region has 16 residues. Germline CDR1 LGHNA, CDR2 YNFKEQ. Unmatched junction bases numbered 7, after V lost 3 bases and J lost 1 base.

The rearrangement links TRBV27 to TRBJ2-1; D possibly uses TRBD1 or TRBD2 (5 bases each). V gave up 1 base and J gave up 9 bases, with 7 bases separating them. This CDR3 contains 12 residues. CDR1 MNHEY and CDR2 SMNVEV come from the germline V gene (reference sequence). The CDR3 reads CASSLWGREQFF. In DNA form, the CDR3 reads TGTGCCAGCAGTTTATGGGGACGTGAGCAGTTCTTC.

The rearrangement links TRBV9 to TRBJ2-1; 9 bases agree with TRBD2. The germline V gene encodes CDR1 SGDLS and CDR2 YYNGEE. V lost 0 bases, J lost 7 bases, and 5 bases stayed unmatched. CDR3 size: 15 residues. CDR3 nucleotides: TGTGCCAGCAGCGTAGACGGCGGGAGGGATAATGAGCAGTTCTTC. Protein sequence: CASSVDGGRDNEQFF. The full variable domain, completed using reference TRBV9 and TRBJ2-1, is DSGVTQTPKHLITATGQRVTLRCSPRSGDLSVYWYQQSLDQGLQFLIQYYNGEERAKGNILERFSAQQFPDLHSELNLSSLELGDSALYFCASSVDGGRDNEQFFGPGTRLTVL.

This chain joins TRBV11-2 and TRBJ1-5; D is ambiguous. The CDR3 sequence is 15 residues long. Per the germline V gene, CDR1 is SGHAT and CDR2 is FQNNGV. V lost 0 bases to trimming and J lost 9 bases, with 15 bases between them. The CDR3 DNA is TGTGCCAGCAGCTTAGATGGGAGGGAGGATCGGCCCCAGCATTTT. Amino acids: CASSLDGREDRPQHF.

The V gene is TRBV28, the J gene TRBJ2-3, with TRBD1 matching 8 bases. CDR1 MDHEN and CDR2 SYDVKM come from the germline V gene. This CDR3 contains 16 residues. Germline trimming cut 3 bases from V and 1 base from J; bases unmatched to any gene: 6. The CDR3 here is CASSLGPGQGTDTQYF. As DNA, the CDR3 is TGTGCCAGCAGTTTGGGTCCGGGACAGGGCACAGATACGCAGTATTTT. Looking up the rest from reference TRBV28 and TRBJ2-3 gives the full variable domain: DVKVTQSSRYLVKRTGEKVFLECVQDMDHENMFWYRQDPGLGLRLIYFSYDVKMKEKGDIPEGYSVSREKKERFSLILESASTNQTSMYLCASSLGPGQGTDTQYFGPGTRLTVL.

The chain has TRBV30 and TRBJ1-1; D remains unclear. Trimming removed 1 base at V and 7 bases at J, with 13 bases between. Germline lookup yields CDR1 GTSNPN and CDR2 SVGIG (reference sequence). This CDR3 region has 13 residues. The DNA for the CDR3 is TGTGCCTGGAGTGCCCGGAATTTAATTGAAGCTTTCTTT. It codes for CAWSARNLIEAFF.

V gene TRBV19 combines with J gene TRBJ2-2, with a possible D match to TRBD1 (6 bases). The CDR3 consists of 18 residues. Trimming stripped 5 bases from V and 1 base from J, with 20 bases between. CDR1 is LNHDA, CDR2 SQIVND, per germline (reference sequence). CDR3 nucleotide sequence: TGTGCCAGTAGTCCAAACCAGGGGTTACACGGGAACACCGGGGAGCTGTTTTTT. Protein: CASSPNQGLHGNTGELFF.

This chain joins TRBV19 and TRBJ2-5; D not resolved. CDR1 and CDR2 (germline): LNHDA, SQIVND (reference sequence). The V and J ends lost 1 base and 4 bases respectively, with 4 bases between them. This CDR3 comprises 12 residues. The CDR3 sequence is CASSIGGETQYF. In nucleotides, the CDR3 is TGTGCCAGTAGTATAGGAGGAGAGACCCAGTACTTC.

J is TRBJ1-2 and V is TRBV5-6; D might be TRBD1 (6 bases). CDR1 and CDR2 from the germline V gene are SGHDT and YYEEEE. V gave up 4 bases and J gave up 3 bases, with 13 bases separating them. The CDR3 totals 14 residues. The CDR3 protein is CASSTRDTHYGYTF. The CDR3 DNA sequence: TGTGCCAGCAGCACCCGGGACACTCACTATGGCTACACCTTC. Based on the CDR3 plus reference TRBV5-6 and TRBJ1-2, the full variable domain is DAGVTQSPTHLIKTRGQQVTLRCSPKSGHDTVSWYQQALGQGPQFIFQYYEEEERQRGNFPDRFSGHQFPNYSSELNVNALLLGDSALYLCASSTRDTHYGYTFGSGTRLTVV.

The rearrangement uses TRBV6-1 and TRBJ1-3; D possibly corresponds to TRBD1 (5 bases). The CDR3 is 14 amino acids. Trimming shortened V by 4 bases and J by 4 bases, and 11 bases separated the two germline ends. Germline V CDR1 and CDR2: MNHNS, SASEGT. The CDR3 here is CASSVGQGGNTIYF. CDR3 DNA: TGTGCCAGCAGTGTGGGGCAGGGAGGAAACACCATATATTTT.

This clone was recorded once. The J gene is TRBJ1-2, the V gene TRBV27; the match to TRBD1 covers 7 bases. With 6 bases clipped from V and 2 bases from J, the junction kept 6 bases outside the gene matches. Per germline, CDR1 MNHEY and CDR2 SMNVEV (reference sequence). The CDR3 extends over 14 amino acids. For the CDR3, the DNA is TGTGCCAGCAGCCCCGGGACAGAGAACTATGGCTACACCTTC. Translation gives CASSPGTENYGYTF.

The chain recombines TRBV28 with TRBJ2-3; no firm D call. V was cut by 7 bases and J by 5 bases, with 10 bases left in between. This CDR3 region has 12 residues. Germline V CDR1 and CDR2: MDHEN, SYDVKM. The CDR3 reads CASNSDEDTQYF. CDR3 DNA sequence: TGTGCCAGCAACAGCGACGAAGATACGCAGTATTTT.

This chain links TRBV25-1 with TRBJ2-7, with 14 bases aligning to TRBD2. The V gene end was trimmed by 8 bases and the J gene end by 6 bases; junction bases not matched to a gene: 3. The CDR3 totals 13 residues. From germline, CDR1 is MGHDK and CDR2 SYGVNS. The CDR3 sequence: CASGTSGRPEQYF. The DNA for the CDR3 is TGTGCCAGCGGGACTAGCGGGAGACCCGAGCAGTACTTC.

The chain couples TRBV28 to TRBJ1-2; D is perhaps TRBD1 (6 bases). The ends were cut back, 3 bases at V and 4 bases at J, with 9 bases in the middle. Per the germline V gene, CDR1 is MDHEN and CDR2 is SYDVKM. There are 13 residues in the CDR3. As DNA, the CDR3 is TGTGCCAGCAGTTTCCCGGACAGCTATGGCTACACCTTC. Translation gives CASSFPDSYGYTF.

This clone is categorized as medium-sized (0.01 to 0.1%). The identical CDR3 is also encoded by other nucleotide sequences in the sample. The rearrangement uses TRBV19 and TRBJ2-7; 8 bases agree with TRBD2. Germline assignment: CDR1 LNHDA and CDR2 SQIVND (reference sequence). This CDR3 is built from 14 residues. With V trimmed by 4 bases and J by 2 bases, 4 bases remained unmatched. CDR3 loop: CASSTLAGPYEQYF. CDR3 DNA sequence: TGTGCCAGTAGTACTCTAGCGGGTCCCTACGAGCAGTACTTC.

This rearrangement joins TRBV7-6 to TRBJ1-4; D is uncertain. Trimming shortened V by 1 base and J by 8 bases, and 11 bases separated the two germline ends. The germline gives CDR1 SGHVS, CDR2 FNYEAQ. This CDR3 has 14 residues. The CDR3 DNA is TGTGCCAGCAGCTTAGGCAAGGCCCCCGAAAAACTGTTTTTT. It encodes CASSLGKAPEKLFF.

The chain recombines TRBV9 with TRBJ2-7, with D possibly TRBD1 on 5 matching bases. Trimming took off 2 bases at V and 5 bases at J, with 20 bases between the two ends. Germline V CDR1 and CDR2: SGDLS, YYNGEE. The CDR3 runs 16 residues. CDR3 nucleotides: TGTGCCAGCAGCGTGGGTTCTATCCCGACAGAACACGAGCAGTACTTC. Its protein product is CASSVGSIPTEHEQYF.

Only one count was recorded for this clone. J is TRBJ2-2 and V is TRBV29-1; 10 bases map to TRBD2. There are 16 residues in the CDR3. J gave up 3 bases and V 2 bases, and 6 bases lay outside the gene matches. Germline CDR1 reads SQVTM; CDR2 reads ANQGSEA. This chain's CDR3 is CSVENPAGGYTGELFF. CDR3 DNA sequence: TGCAGCGTTGAAAATCCAGCGGGAGGGTACACCGGGGAGCTGTTTTTT.

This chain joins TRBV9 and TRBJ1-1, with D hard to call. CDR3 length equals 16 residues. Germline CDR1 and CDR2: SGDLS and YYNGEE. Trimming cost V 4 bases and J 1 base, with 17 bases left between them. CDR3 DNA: TGTGCCAGCAGCCAAAGTAGGCACTTGAAGAACACTGAAGCTTTCTTT. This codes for CASSQSRHLKNTEAFF.